Shown below are 17 T cell receptor beta chains from a single sample sequenced in a study of blood T cell repertoires in COVID-19. This table comes from immunoSEQ multiplex PCR, and its TCRdb copy is limited to in-frame clones, with some not included. The sample holds approximately 390,000 clones, 87% seen once. Sequenced material: PBMCs or T cells enriched from blood (not recorded which). The receptors come from a woman between 50 and 59 years old who had recovered from COVID-19.

This chain links TRBV28 with TRBJ1-5; a possible D gene is TRBD1 (6 bases). Trimming removed 6 bases at V and 3 bases at J, with 18 bases between. The CDR3 contains 16 residues. Germline V lookup: CDR1 MDHEN, CDR2 SYDVKM. The CDR3 coding sequence is TGTGCCAGCAGCCCTTCCTCAGGGGTCCACAATCAGCCCCAGCATTTT. Its translation is CASSPSSGVHNQPQHF.

Regarding this clone: The junction shows a germline mismatch at one end, possibly a read error. The rearrangement joins TRBV30 to TRBJ1-2; 8 nucleotides agree with TRBD1. This CDR3 has 12 residues. Germline assignment: CDR1 GTSNPN and CDR2 SVGIG (reference sequence). CDR3 nucleotide sequence: TGTGCCTGGAGTGGCCCGGGACAGGCGACCCTCTTC. The encoded protein is CAWSGPGQATLF.

This clone was seen only once. This chain connects TRBV4-2 to TRBJ1-5; D gene uncertain. From germline, CDR1 is LGHNA and CDR2 YNFKEQ. V was cut by 3 bases and J by 0 bases, with 9 bases left in between. This CDR3 is built from 15 residues. CDR3 residues: CASSHALDSNQPQHF. The CDR3, as DNA: TGTGCCAGCAGCCACGCCCTAGATAGCAATCAGCCCCAGCATTTT.

This clone was detected only once. V usage is TRBV27 and J usage is TRBJ2-7; TRBD1 is a possible D gene (6 bases). With 5 bases removed from V and 2 bases from J, the gap between germline ends came to 10 bases. The CDR3 totals 13 residues. Germline CDR1 MNHEY, CDR2 SMNVEV (reference sequence). The DNA of the CDR3 is TGTGCCAGCAGTGACAGGAGCACCTACGAGCAGTACTTC. Its protein is CASSDRSTYEQYF.

V is TRBV19 and J is TRBJ2-3; 11 bases line up with TRBD2. This CDR3 comprises 18 residues. Germline loops: CDR1 LNHDA, CDR2 SQIVND (reference sequence). Losses at the gene ends were 3 bases for V and 4 bases for J; bases not matched to a gene: 12. DNA of the CDR3: TGTGCCAGTAGTATGTATAGCGGGGGGGCCAATCGGCCAGATACGCAGTATTTT. It codes for CASSMYSGGANRPDTQYF.

The chain uses TRBV5-1 and TRBJ1-1; 7 nucleotides agree with TRBD1. Germline V gives CDR1 SGHRS, CDR2 YFSETQ. The CDR3 is 14 residues long. With 0 bases clipped from V and 5 bases from J, the junction kept 4 bases outside the gene matches. Here the CDR3 reads CASSLETGVTEAFF. The CDR3 nucleotides are TGCGCCAGCAGCTTGGAAACAGGGGTTACTGAAGCTTTCTTT.

The chain combines TRBV30 with TRBJ2-3; 11 bases agree with TRBD2. V trimming: 6 bases; J trimming: 0 bases; junction bases outside the gene matches: 11. Germline CDR1 reads GTSNPN; CDR2 reads SVGIG (reference sequence). The CDR3 sequence is 17 residues long. The CDR3 region has the DNA TGTGCCTGCGGGCTAGCGGGGGGCCCCCTTAGCACAGATACGCAGTATTTT. Its translation is CACGLAGGPLSTDTQYF.

The rearrangement links TRBV30 to TRBJ1-6; D may be TRBD1 (5 bases). Germline V gives CDR1 GTSNPN, CDR2 SVGIG (reference sequence). The V and J ends lost 3 bases and 3 bases respectively, with 9 bases between them. The CDR3 is 14 amino acids. The CDR3, as DNA: TGTGCCTGGAGAGGGGTTTACTATAATTCACCCCTCCACTTT. This encodes CAWRGVYYNSPLHF.

The sample holds one count of this clone. The chain links TRBV7-8 to TRBJ1-5; maybe TRBD1 (6 bases). Germline values: CDR1 SGHVS, CDR2 FQNEAQ. The CDR3 extends over 16 amino acids. V dropped 5 bases and J dropped 7 bases, with 21 bases sitting between them. CDR3 loop: CASSPGVTVITQPQHF. DNA for the CDR3: TGTGCCAGCAGCCCAGGGGTTACAGTCATAACCCAGCCCCAGCATTTT. Drawing the rest from reference TRBV7-8 and TRBJ1-5, the complete variable domain is GAGVSQSPRYKVAKRGQDVALRCDPISGHVSLFWYQQALGQGPEFLTYFQNEAQLDKSGLPSDRFFAERPEGSVSTLKIQRTQQEDSAVYLCASSPGVTVITQPQHFGDGTRLSIL.

The chain employs TRBV7-6 and TRBJ2-1; D possibly corresponds to TRBD1 (5 bases). CDR3 size: 13 residues. Per the germline V gene, CDR1 is SGHVS and CDR2 is FNYEAQ. V dropped 3 bases and J dropped 6 bases, with 9 bases sitting between them. The CDR3 nucleotides are TGTGCCAGCAGCTTTCAGGGAATCAATGAGCAGTTCTTC. Translating it yields CASSFQGINEQFF.

V gene TRBV5-4 combines with J gene TRBJ2-7, with D perhaps TRBD1 (5 bases). The germline V gene has CDR1 SGHNT and CDR2 YYREEE (reference sequence). Trimming took 0 bases from V and 0 from J, leaving 10 bases between them. The CDR3 totals 15 residues. The CDR3 DNA sequence: TGTGCCAGCAGCTTGGCCGGTGGACACTCCTACGAGCAGTACTTC. Residues: CASSLAGGHSYEQYF.

The chain links TRBV30 to TRBJ2-1; 15 bases are shared with TRBD2. V shed 3 bases and J 9 bases; nucleotides not matched to a gene: 9. The CDR3 has 16 amino acids. CDR1 is GTSNPN, CDR2 SVGIG, per germline (reference sequence). The CDR3 here is CAWSRRGLAGGSEQFF. The CDR3 bases are TGTGCCTGGAGCCGACGAGGACTAGCGGGGGGGAGTGAGCAGTTCTTC. The whole variable domain, filled in from reference TRBV30 and TRBJ2-1, reads SQTIHQWPATLVQPVGSPLSLECTVEGTSNPNLYWYRQAAGRGLQLLFYSVGIGQISSEVPQNLSASRPQDRQFILSSKKLLLSDSGFYLCAWSRRGLAGGSEQFFGPGTRLTVL.

The chain uses TRBV10-3 and TRBJ2-5; 14 bases fit TRBD2. Germline V gene sequence: CDR1 ENHRY, CDR2 SYGVKD. V lost 6 bases and J lost 5; bases outside the gene matches: 2. The CDR3 spans 14 residues. DNA of the CDR3: TGTGCCATCAGCGGACTAGCGGGGGGCGAGACCCAGTACTTC. The encoded protein is CAISGLAGGETQYF.

V and J are TRBV6-5 and TRBJ1-1; D may be TRBD1 (6 bases). CDR3 length: 15 amino acids. Trimming pared 5 bases from V and 1 base from J, leaving 14 bases between. Germline V lookup: CDR1 MNHEY, CDR2 SVGAGI. DNA for the CDR3: TGTGCCAGCAGTCGGACAGAGATGACGAACACTGAAGCTTTCTTT. This encodes CASSRTEMTNTEAFF.

In this sample, this clone turned up many times. Other DNA sequences in this sample translate to the same CDR3. V gene TRBV12-3 or TRBV12-4 combines with J gene TRBJ1-5; D may be TRBD1 (6 bases). This CDR3 has 12 residues. V was trimmed by 3 bases and J by 7 bases, leaving 7 bases between them. The CDR3 bases are TGTGCCAGCAGTTTGAGGGGGCAGCCCCAGCATTTT. This codes for CASSLRGQPQHF.

This clone was observed a handful of times. This chain connects TRBV30 to TRBJ1-1; D perhaps matches TRBD1 (6 bases). The germline CDR1 and CDR2 sequences are GTSNPN and SVGIG (reference sequence). The V and J ends lost 3 bases and 0 bases respectively, with 20 bases between them. The CDR3 is 17 amino acids. DNA for the CDR3: TGTGCCTGGAGCGCAGCCCGGGACACCTTCATGAACACTGAAGCTTTCTTT. This sequence encodes CAWSAARDTFMNTEAFF.

V gene TRBV29-1 combines with J gene TRBJ2-5, with 8 bases that match TRBD1. Germline V CDR1 and CDR2: SQVTM, ANQGSEA. This CDR3 has 13 residues. The J segment lost 5 bases and the V segment lost 6 bases, leaving 8 bases of the junction unmatched. The DNA of the CDR3 is TGCAGCGTCCCCGGACAGGGTATGGAGACCCAGTACTTC. Translation: CSVPGQGMETQYF.